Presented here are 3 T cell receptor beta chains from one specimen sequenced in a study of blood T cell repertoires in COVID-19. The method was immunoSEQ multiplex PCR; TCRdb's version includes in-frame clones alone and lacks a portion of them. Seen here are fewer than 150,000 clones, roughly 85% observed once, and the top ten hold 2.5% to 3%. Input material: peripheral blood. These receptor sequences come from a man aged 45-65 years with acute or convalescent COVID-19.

CDR3 in amino acids: CASSSYSTTNEKLFF. For the CDR3, the DNA is TGTGCCAGCAGCTCCTACAGTACAACTAATGAAAAACTGTTTTTT. The V gene is TRBV7-9, the J gene TRBJ1-4; D is undetermined. The CDR3 sequence is 15 residues long. The germline V gene has CDR1 SEHNR and CDR2 FQNEAQ (reference sequence). V was cut by 4 bases and J by 0 bases, with 9 bases left in between.

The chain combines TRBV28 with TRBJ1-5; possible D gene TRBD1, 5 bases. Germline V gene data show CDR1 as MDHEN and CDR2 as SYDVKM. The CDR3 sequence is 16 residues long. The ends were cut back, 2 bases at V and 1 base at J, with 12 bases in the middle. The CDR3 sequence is CASSLGAADSNQPQHF. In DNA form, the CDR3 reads TGTGCCAGCAGTTTAGGGGCTGCGGACAGCAATCAGCCCCAGCATTTT.

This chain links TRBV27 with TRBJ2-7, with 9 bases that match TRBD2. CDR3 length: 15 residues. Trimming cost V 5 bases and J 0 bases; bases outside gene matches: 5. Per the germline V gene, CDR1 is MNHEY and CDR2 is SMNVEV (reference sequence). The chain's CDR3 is CASSQSGGFSYEQYF. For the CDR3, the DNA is TGTGCCAGCAGTCAGAGCGGGGGGTTCTCCTACGAGCAGTACTTC.